A selection of T cell receptor beta chains follows, all from one sample in a study of blood T cells in healthy people across ages. TCRdb reprocessed the 5' RACE reads via MiXCR and lists one record per CDR3 protein. This table has roughly 1,700,000 distinct CDR3 sequences, 28% appearing once. The sample comprised blood. Every receptor here comes from a woman in her 30s in good health. Each CDR3 is given without its conserved first and last residue. The order of the fields is J gene, V gene, CDR3 protein.

>TRBJ2-2|TRBV5-5
ASSRQLNTGELF
>TRBJ1-6|TRBV20-1
SARDLREAAGNSPLH
>TRBJ1-4|TRBV5-6
ASSLDPSPTNEKLF
>TRBJ2-2|TRBV10-3
VIGAGFNTGELF
>TRBJ1-5|TRBV7-8
ASSPRQARDSNQPQH
>TRBJ2-7|TRBV9
ASSVGRTSYEQY
>TRBJ1-4|TRBV5-8
ASRGKVF
>TRBJ2-5|TRBV28
ASSWGTGKETQY
>TRBJ2-1|TRBV9
ASIVGPGEFGEQF
>TRBJ2-3|TRBV20-1
SAPDLADSTDTQY
>TRBJ2-1|TRBV7-9
ASSPGLAGGPAYNEQF
>TRBJ2-1|TRBV11-2
ASSLGTLLRNEQF
>TRBJ2-1|TRBV9
ASSASLGVMGNEQF
>TRBJ2-3|TRBV12-3/TRBV12-4
ASSSTRVTDTQY
>TRBJ1-2|TRBV27
ASSWGGQGYGYT
>TRBJ2-5|TRBV3-1
AGSQEGETQY
>TRBJ2-5|TRBV2
ASREAATQETQY
>TRBJ2-1|TRBV29-1
SVEMGGPYNEQF
>TRBJ1-2|TRBV2
ASSAGPGYGYT
>TRBJ2-2|TRBV6-5
ASARTGELF
>TRBJ1-1|TRBV11-2
ASSLMGDSEAF
>TRBJ1-2|TRBV9
ASSVAGKGYT
>TRBJ2-3|TRBV21-1
ASSKENGEADTQY
>TRBJ2-7|TRBV9
ASSLTSRLGEQY
>TRBJ2-1|TRBV12-3/TRBV12-4
ASSLALTSGLNEQF
>TRBJ2-7|TRBV2
ASSEVGISSSEQY
>TRBJ2-1|TRBV9
ASSPTRGSYNEQF
>TRBJ2-7|TRBV12-5
ASGTFSYEQY
>TRBJ1-2|TRBV6-2/TRBV6-3
ASSYTKTGGGYT
>TRBJ2-3|TRBV7-2
ASSSEGTPSTQY
>TRBJ2-3|TRBV7-2
ASSLAGTSPADTQY
>TRBJ2-1|TRBV7-2
ASSEGLAGGLPQF
>TRBJ2-6|TRBV2
ASSEPRTTGANVLT
>TRBJ1-4|TRBV7-2
ASSLVVAGGEKLF
>TRBJ2-1|TRBV10-3
AIRGTGAGEQF
>TRBJ2-7|TRBV7-9
ASSFSGAGVEQY
>TRBJ2-1|TRBV20-1
SATDSGRAYNEQF
>TRBJ2-1|TRBV12-3/TRBV12-4
ANSLVQGANEQF
>TRBJ2-7|TRBV28
VSSLPGQGRYEQY
>TRBJ2-5|TRBV24-1
ATSVRTGCETQY
>TRBJ1-3|TRBV19
ASSRSRDGGNTIY
>TRBJ2-1|TRBV29-1
SVSDGAFGNEQF
>TRBJ1-5|TRBV7-2
ASSLGDVNQPQH
>TRBJ2-1|TRBV7-6
ASSPRLAGDPRNEQF
>TRBJ1-1|TRBV7-6
ASSLMWTSNTEAF
>.|TRBV6-1
ASSETAGFEQY
>TRBJ2-4|TRBV6-2/TRBV6-3
ASTLTVLQY
>TRBJ1-1|TRBV7-9
ASSFRGWGTEAF
>TRBJ1-2|TRBV29-1
SVETPRGRDYGYT
>TRBJ2-3|TRBV4-3
ASSQDVAVSSTDTQY
>TRBJ2-1|TRBV7-7
ASSPLAGGLFNEQF
>TRBJ1-5|TRBV7-2
ASSSLEGQPQH
>TRBJ1-1|TRBV4-1
ASTPARGQRDTEAF
>TRBJ2-7|TRBV2
ASSDLGGQY
>TRBJ1-2|TRBV2
ASSEERRRRT
>TRBJ2-7|TRBV6-5
ASSRGTTYEQY